The 16 T cell receptor beta chains presented below share a single source sample, sequenced in a study of vaccination and CD4 T cells after COVID-19. These receptors have no known antigen. The Oncomine TCR Beta short-read assay sequenced DNA from cultured CD4+ T cells. MiXCR, applied by TCRdb to the PCR reads, yields one record per CDR3 protein. The data show about 16,000 distinct CDR3 sequences, around 52% seen once. Treatment specified: roughly 10-day PBMC culture with coronavirus spike peptide pools or control peptides (ViraFEST assay). This material consisted of CD4+ T cells from blood, cultured in vitro, taken before SARS-CoV-2 vaccination. All receptors derive from a human donor who had recovered from COVID-19.

The J gene is TRBJ2-5, the V gene TRBV5-4; TRBD1 agrees at 9 bases. V lost 5 bases, J lost 5 bases, and 4 bases stayed unmatched. Germline loops: CDR1 SGHNT, CDR2 YYREEE (reference sequence). CDR3 size: 13 residues. The CDR3 DNA reads as TGTGCCAGCAGTCGGGACAGGGCCGAGACCCAGTACTTC. The encoded protein is CASSRDRAETQYF.

This clonotype has a single count. The rearrangement joins TRBV11-2 to TRBJ1-1; D call uncertain. V lost 3 bases and J 0 bases, leaving 8 bases between the germline ends. This CDR3 region has 14 residues. CDR1 and CDR2 (germline): SGHAT, FQNNGV. CDR3 bases: TGTGCCAGCAGCTTCATCCGCATGAACACTGAAGCTTTCTTT. Its translation: CASSFIRMNTEAFF.

This chain links TRBV7-3 with TRBJ1-2; 8 bases are shared with TRBD1. The length of the CDR3 is 13 residues. Germline V CDR1 and CDR2: SGHTA, FQGTGA. The V gene end was trimmed by 5 bases and the J gene end by 7 bases; junction bases not matched to a gene: 6. The CDR3 region is CASSQGQGVGYTF. DNA for the CDR3: TGTGCCAGCAGCCAAGGACAGGGCGTTGGCTACACCTTC.

The chain has TRBV30 and TRBJ1-2, with D unresolved. The length of the CDR3 is 13 residues. The germline V gene encodes CDR1 GTSNPN and CDR2 SVGIG (reference sequence). V was clipped by 3 bases and J by 7 bases, with 15 bases between them. The CDR3 loop is CAWSVDRGAGYTF. CDR3 coding DNA: TGTGCCTGGAGCGTGGACCGGGGAGCTGGCTACACCTTC.

This clonotype showed up just once. The chain combines TRBV7-6 with TRBJ2-1; either TRBD1 or TRBD2 may supply D (5 bases each). V dropped 1 base and J dropped 6 bases, with 10 bases sitting between them. CDR1 SGHVS and CDR2 FNYEAQ come from the germline V gene. The CDR3 consists of 14 residues. CDR3 residues: CASSLESGTNEQFF. The CDR3 DNA is TGTGCCAGCAGCTTAGAGTCCGGGACCAATGAGCAGTTCTTC. Together with reference TRBV7-6 and TRBJ2-1, the CDR3 gives the full variable domain: GAGVSQSPRYKVTKRGQDVALRCDPISGHVSLYWYRQALGQGPEFLTYFNYEAQQDKSGLPNDRFSAERPEGSISTLTIQRTEQRDSAMYRCASSLESGTNEQFFGPGTRLTVL.

The chain combines TRBV19 with TRBJ1-5; no reliable D call. The CDR3 spans 15 residues. CDR1 LNHDA and CDR2 SQIVND come from the germline V gene (reference sequence). V lost 3 bases to trimming and J lost 2 bases, with 11 bases between them. The CDR3 here is CASSIQLAGNQPQHF. CDR3 DNA: TGTGCCAGTAGTATTCAGTTGGCAGGCAATCAGCCCCAGCATTTT.

V and J are TRBV20-1 and TRBJ1-2; no clear D. The CDR3 runs to 14 residues. Deletions cut 4 bases from V and 0 bases from J, with 12 bases between. Per the germline V gene, CDR1 is DFQATT and CDR2 is SNEGSKA (reference sequence). This CDR3 is CSANTPPANYGYTF. The DNA of the CDR3 is TGCAGTGCTAATACCCCGCCCGCTAACTATGGCTACACCTTC.

This clonotype was observed a handful of times. The gene calls are TRBV15 and TRBJ1-5, with D perhaps matching TRBD1 (6 bases). From germline, CDR1 is LNHNV and CDR2 YYDKDF (reference sequence). The CDR3 is made up of 14 amino acids. V gave up 1 base and J gave up 5 bases, with 9 bases separating them. This CDR3 reads CATSRGRTDQPQHF. In nucleotides, the CDR3 is TGTGCCACCAGCAGAGGTAGGACAGATCAGCCCCAGCATTTT.

This clonotype was found a few times. The DNA for the CDR3 is TGTGCCAGCAGTGAAACGGGGCAGATCAACTATGGCTACACCTTC. Translated: CASSETGQINYGYTF. The chain combines TRBV2 with TRBJ1-2; a weak D match, TRBD1 (5 bases). V lost 2 bases, J lost 2 bases, and 12 bases lay in between. CDR1 is SNHLY and CDR2 is FYNNEI in the germline V gene. CDR3 length: 15 residues.

The rearrangement uses TRBV20-1 and TRBJ1-1; D not certain. The CDR3 runs to 15 residues. The V gene lost 7 bases and the J gene lost 1 base, with 19 bases spanning the gap. The germline V gene has CDR1 DFQATT and CDR2 SNEGSKA (reference sequence). The CDR3 coding sequence is TGCAGTGTACGTAAGGAATGGGTCCAGAACACTGAAGCTTTCTTT. Translation gives CSVRKEWVQNTEAFF.

The CDR3 coding sequence is TGTGCCATCAGTGAGTCACAGGGCCAGCCCCAGCATTTT. This encodes CAISESQGQPQHF. The gene calls are TRBV10-3 and TRBJ1-5, with D maybe TRBD1 (6 bases). Trimming cost V 0 bases and J 7 bases, with 7 bases left between them. The CDR3 sequence is 13 residues long. Germline CDR1 is ENHRY and CDR2 is SYGVKD.

The chain couples TRBV28 to TRBJ1-2; D remains unclear. The germline CDR1 and CDR2 sequences are MDHEN and SYDVKM. There are 11 residues in the CDR3. Deletions cut 6 bases from V and 6 bases from J, with 8 bases between. CDR3 protein: CASSVEHGYTF. CDR3 bases: TGTGCCAGCAGCGTGGAACATGGCTACACCTTC.

This chain joins TRBV20-1 and TRBJ2-5; 9 nucleotides agree with TRBD1. V shed 6 bases, J shed 4 bases, and the junction held 9 bases outside the gene matches. The length of the CDR3 is 14 residues. The germline V gene encodes CDR1 DFQATT and CDR2 SNEGSKA (reference sequence). CDR3 residues: CSARDRVVAETQYF. CDR3 in DNA: TGCAGTGCCAGGGACAGGGTAGTTGCAGAGACCCAGTACTTC.

This clonotype was found once. At one of its ends the junction is not consistent with the germline gene, which may arise from a read error. The chain links TRBV5-3 to TRBJ1-6, with a weak D call TRBD1 (5 bases). TRBV5-3 is filed as an ORF, its function uncertain. CDR3 size: 15 residues. The DNA of the CDR3 is TGTGCCAGCAGCTCCCTGGGGACGGGGAATTCACCCCTCCACTTT. Its protein is CASSSLGTGNSPLHF.

This clonotype appeared a few times. V is TRBV20-1 and J is TRBJ2-1; TRBD1 aligns across 7 bases. CDR1 DFQATT and CDR2 SNEGSKA come from the germline V gene (reference sequence). There are 14 residues in the CDR3. V shed 5 bases, J shed 0 bases, and the junction held 4 bases outside the gene matches. CDR3 nucleotide sequence: TGCAGTGCTGCCGGACAGGACTCCTACAATGAGCAGTTCTTC. The encoded protein is CSAAGQDSYNEQFF.

The chain employs TRBV28 and TRBJ2-7, with a weak D call TRBD2 (5 bases). V was cut by 7 bases and J by 2 bases, with 12 bases left in between. Germline V gives CDR1 MDHEN, CDR2 SYDVKM. CDR3 length: 13 residues. The CDR3 sequence: CASKMEVTYEQYF. As DNA, the CDR3 is TGTGCCAGCAAGATGGAGGTGACCTACGAGCAGTACTTC.